The 30 T cell receptor beta chains in this list originate from one sample, sequenced in a study of T-cell memory formation after mild COVID-19. TCRdb re-called the 5' RACE reads with MiXCR, one entry per CDR3 protein. The sample holds under 250,000 distinct CDR3 sequences, more than 8% seen once. Sequenced material: PBMCs or a T cell subset sorted from them (not recorded which). The receptors come from a man aged 18 to 30 who had mild COVID-19 (a few samples of this study predate the infection). Cell type and time point are not known.

This clonotype turned up a few times. The DNA for the CDR3 is TGCAGTGCTAGAGGACTAGCGGGGGGGCCGCAGTATTTT. Protein: CSARGLAGGPQYF. The chain has TRBV20-1 and TRBJ2-3, with 14 bases identical to TRBD2. The J segment lost 10 bases and the V segment lost 1 base, leaving 1 base of the junction unmatched. CDR3 length: 13 residues. CDR1 is DFQATT and CDR2 is SNEGSKA in the germline V gene (reference sequence).

This clonotype was detected ten times or more. The chain employs TRBV5-6 and TRBJ1-5; no clear D. The CDR3 is 12 residues long. The V end lost 4 bases, the J end lost 4 bases, and 6 bases lay between the germline ends. Germline CDR1 is SGHDT and CDR2 is YYEEEE. The CDR3 DNA follows: TGTGCCAGCAGCGGCCGTAATCAGCCCCAGCATTTT. It codes for CASSGRNQPQHF. The entire variable domain, with the rest obtained from reference TRBV5-6 and TRBJ1-5, is as follows: DAGVTQSPTHLIKTRGQQVTLRCSPKSGHDTVSWYQQALGQGPQFIFQYYEEEERQRGNFPDRFSGHQFPNYSSELNVNALLLGDSALYLCASSGRNQPQHFGDGTRLSIL.

This clonotype was observed a few times. This CDR3 is CASSRTGDTDTQYF. As DNA, the CDR3 is TGTGCCAGCAGCCGGACAGGGGACACAGATACGCAGTATTTT. The J gene is TRBJ2-3, the V gene TRBV5-4; 9 bases fit TRBD1. CDR1 SGHNT and CDR2 YYREEE come from the germline V gene (reference sequence). With V trimmed by 4 bases and J by 2 bases, 2 bases remained unmatched. This CDR3 has 14 amino acids.

This clonotype was recorded at least ten times. V is TRBV7-9 and J is TRBJ2-1, with 7 nucleotides matching TRBD1. This CDR3 region has 16 residues. CDR1 and CDR2 from the germline V gene are SEHNR and FQNEAQ (reference sequence). Trimming cost V 1 base and J 10 bases; bases outside gene matches: 13. CDR3 nucleotide sequence: TGTGCCAGCAGCTTAGTCTTGGGGGACAGAGAACGAGAGCAGTTCTTC. It encodes CASSLVLGDREREQFF.

This clonotype has a handful of counts. The rearrangement joins TRBV24-1 to TRBJ1-1; D unclear. The CDR3 spans 12 residues. Trimming took 3 bases from V and 7 from J, leaving 8 bases between them. CDR1 and CDR2 from the germline V gene are KGHDR and SFDVKD. The CDR3 region is CATSDAAGEAFF. The CDR3 bases are TGTGCCACCAGTGATGCAGCGGGTGAAGCTTTCTTT.

J is TRBJ2-3 and V is TRBV5-4; weak D call: TRBD1 (6 bases). The CDR3 extends over 17 amino acids. The V end was cut by 5 bases, the J end by 2 bases, with 21 bases between. Germline assignment: CDR1 SGHNT and CDR2 YYREEE (reference sequence). This CDR3 is CASSAGTGGGLTDTQYF. CDR3 DNA sequence: TGTGCCAGCAGTGCTGGTACAGGTGGGGGCCTCACAGATACGCAGTATTTT.

The rearrangement links TRBV28 to TRBJ2-2, with a tentative D call TRBD2 (5 bases). Trimming pared 3 bases from V and 6 bases from J, leaving 14 bases between. CDR1 and CDR2 (germline): MDHEN, SYDVKM. There are 15 residues in the CDR3. CDR3: CASSLDRRWPGELFF. Written as DNA, the CDR3 is TGTGCCAGCAGTTTGGACCGGAGGTGGCCCGGGGAGCTGTTTTTT.

The V and J genes are TRBV11-3 and TRBJ2-1; the match to TRBD2 covers 8 bases. Germline V gives CDR1 SGHNT, CDR2 YENEEA. The V segment lost 4 bases and the J segment 0 bases; nucleotides outside the gene matches: 5. This CDR3 comprises 16 residues. The CDR3 is CASSSGGGTSYNEQFF. CDR3 sequence (DNA): TGTGCCAGCAGCTCCGGGGGGGGGACCTCCTACAATGAGCAGTTCTTC.

The chain has TRBV20-1 and TRBJ1-5; no definite D call. V lost 6 bases and J 4 bases, leaving 13 bases between the germline ends. The germline gives CDR1 DFQATT, CDR2 SNEGSKA (reference sequence). The CDR3 has 13 residues. The CDR3 bases are TGCAGTGCGGACGCACGGGGTAATCAGCCCCAGCATTTT. Encoded protein: CSADARGNQPQHF.

This clonotype showed up many times. The gene calls are TRBV5-1 and TRBJ2-5; tentatively, D is TRBD1 or TRBD2 (5 bases each). Trimming cost V 6 bases and J 4 bases, with 16 bases left between them. This CDR3 is built from 14 residues. Per germline, CDR1 SGHRS and CDR2 YFSETQ. Here the CDR3 reads CASTQGWGLETQYF. CDR3 in DNA: TGCGCCAGCACCCAAGGGTGGGGGTTAGAGACCCAGTACTTC.

This clonotype was counted only a few times. The rearrangement joins TRBV27 to TRBJ2-3, with TRBD1 identical over 8 bases. The germline CDR1 and CDR2 sequences are MNHEY and SMNVEV (reference sequence). With 10 bases clipped from V and 2 bases from J, the junction kept 11 bases outside the gene matches. This CDR3 contains 15 residues. The CDR3 is CATQGAGFPTDTQYF. The CDR3 region has the DNA TGTGCCACCCAGGGGGCGGGGTTCCCCACAGATACGCAGTATTTT.

This clonotype appeared many times. The chain is built from TRBV11-2 and TRBJ2-7; 8 bases match TRBD2. The germline CDR1 and CDR2 sequences are SGHAT and FQNNGV. V lost 3 bases, J lost 2 bases, and 6 bases stayed unmatched. The CDR3 contains 15 residues. CDR3 sequence: CASSLGRGATYEQYF. The CDR3 DNA follows: TGTGCCAGCAGCTTGGGGCGGGGGGCCACCTACGAGCAGTACTTC.

This clonotype was detected only a few times. CDR3 loop: CASSANLASTDTQYF. CDR3 bases: TGTGCCAGCAGTGCGAACTTAGCTAGCACAGATACGCAGTATTTT. The chain is built from TRBV25-1 and TRBJ2-3; D unresolved. The CDR3 covers 15 residues. Trimming took 4 bases from V and 0 from J, leaving 11 bases between them. Germline CDR1 is MGHDK and CDR2 is SYGVNS.

This clonotype has just a few counts. The chain recombines TRBV7-8 with TRBJ1-5; possible D gene TRBD1, 5 bases. With 5 bases removed from V and 6 bases from J, the gap between germline ends came to 20 bases. The CDR3 runs to 16 residues. CDR1 is SGHVS and CDR2 is FQNEAQ in the germline V gene. CDR3 nucleotide sequence: TGTGCCAGCAGCCAATACGGTGGGAGGGGAGGTCAGCCCCAGCATTTT. Protein sequence: CASSQYGGRGGQPQHF.

This clonotype was seen only a few times. The V call is TRBV3-1, the J call TRBJ1-4; maybe TRBD1 (5 bases). Trimming took off 0 bases at V and 8 bases at J, with 10 bases between the two ends. The germline V gene has CDR1 LGHDT and CDR2 YNNKEL (reference sequence). The CDR3 covers 14 residues. CDR3 sequence: CASSQDGGTEKLFF. The CDR3 DNA is TGTGCCAGCAGCCAAGACGGGGGGACGGAAAAACTGTTTTTT.

This clonotype came up a few times. The chain carries TRBV5-1 and TRBJ2-5; maybe TRBD2 (6 bases). Germline assignment: CDR1 SGHRS and CDR2 YFSETQ. V was shortened by 7 bases and J by 2 bases, with 12 bases between the two germline ends. CDR3 size: 13 residues. CDR3: CASGGTYQETQYF. DNA for the CDR3: TGCGCCAGCGGCGGGACCTATCAAGAGACCCAGTACTTC.

V and J are TRBV5-4 and TRBJ2-7, with 7 positions matching TRBD1. The V gene's germline CDR1 is SGHNT and CDR2 YYREEE (reference sequence). With 4 bases clipped from V and 7 bases from J, the junction kept 5 bases outside the gene matches. The CDR3 loop spans 12 amino acids. CDR3 in DNA: TGTGCCAGCAGCCAACAGGGGAGAGAGCAGTACTTC. As protein: CASSQQGREQYF.

The chain links TRBV7-2 to TRBJ2-1, with 9 nucleotides matching TRBD2. The V and J ends lost 7 bases and 6 bases, in that order; junction bases with no gene match: 7. Germline V gene lookup returns CDR1 SGHTA and CDR2 FQGNSA. CDR3 length: 14 residues. The CDR3 coding sequence is TGTGCCAGCACCCAAGGCGGGGGGGCCAATGAGCAGTTCTTC. Amino acid sequence: CASTQGGGANEQFF.

The V gene is TRBV11-2, the J gene TRBJ2-7; D unresolved. The CDR3 sequence is 13 residues long. The germline CDR1 and CDR2 sequences are SGHAT and FQNNGV. Trimming left V 5 bases short and J 2 bases short, with 10 bases between. The CDR3 spells CASSVGRPYEQYF. The CDR3 coding sequence is TGTGCCAGCAGCGTCGGGCGTCCCTACGAGCAGTACTTC.

This clonotype was detected many times. V usage is TRBV6-2 or TRBV6-3 and J usage is TRBJ2-2; D possibly corresponds to TRBD1 (5 bases). Germline loops: CDR1 MNHEY, CDR2 SVGEGT. The CDR3 spans 14 residues. V was cut by 7 bases and J by 0 bases, with 9 bases left in between. The CDR3 sequence is CASIRGSNTGELFF. The CDR3 nucleotides read TGTGCCAGCATAAGGGGATCGAACACCGGGGAGCTGTTTTTT.

This chain connects TRBV12-3 or TRBV12-4 to TRBJ1-5, with 7 bases lining up with TRBD1. The CDR3 runs to 16 residues. With 3 bases clipped from V and 5 bases from J, the junction kept 10 bases outside the gene matches. The CDR3 DNA is TGTGCCAGCAGTTTCGGTACAGGGGTCCGTCATCAGCCCCAGCATTTT. Translation: CASSFGTGVRHQPQHF.

V is TRBV5-6 and J is TRBJ1-2; D might be TRBD1 (6 bases). Trimming took off 4 bases at V and 4 bases at J, with 17 bases between the two ends. From germline, CDR1 is SGHDT and CDR2 YYEEEE. The CDR3 has 15 residues. The CDR3 sequence: CASSLIGGGGYGYTF. The CDR3, as DNA: TGTGCCAGCAGCCTCATTGGCGGGGGCGGCTATGGCTACACCTTC.

This clonotype turned up a few times. This chain links TRBV6-1 with TRBJ2-3; D not certain. The CDR3 length is 12 residues. Between the trimmed V and J ends, which lost 3 bases and 4 bases, there was a span of 5 bases. CDR1 is MNHNS and CDR2 is SASEGT in the germline V gene. CDR3 coding DNA: TGTGCCAGCAGTGATCATCCAGATACGCAGTATTTT. It encodes CASSDHPDTQYF.

This clonotype has more than one count but fewer than ten. This chain uses TRBV3-1 with TRBJ2-3, with D perhaps matching TRBD1 (6 bases). Germline V CDR1 and CDR2: LGHDT, YNNKEL (reference sequence). The CDR3 is 15 amino acids. V dropped 1 base and J dropped 1 base, with 9 bases sitting between them. The CDR3 sequence: CASSQVRTGTDTQYF. The CDR3 nucleotides read TGTGCCAGCAGCCAAGTGCGGACAGGCACAGATACGCAGTATTTT.

This clonotype was seen only a few times. The CDR3 DNA is TGTGCCAGCAGTTACTCAGGTCTCCCGGGGCAGTACGTC. As protein: CASSYSGLPGQYV. The V gene is TRBV6-2 or TRBV6-3, the J gene TRBJ2-7; D unclear. The CDR3 loop spans 13 amino acids. The germline V and J ends were trimmed by 0 bases and 9 bases, with 12 bases remaining between them. The germline V gene has CDR1 MNHEY and CDR2 SVGEGT.

This chain uses TRBV5-5 with TRBJ1-2; 10 bases are a match to TRBD1. The CDR3 covers 14 residues. The germline V gene has CDR1 SGHKS and CDR2 YYEKEE (reference sequence). J lost 8 bases, V lost 7 bases, and 11 bases had no gene match. The CDR3 loop is CASGGDRGASGYTF. The CDR3 DNA reads as TGTGCCAGCGGTGGGGACAGGGGAGCATCGGGCTACACCTTC.

The rearrangement uses TRBV4-3 and TRBJ2-3, with D possibly TRBD2 on 5 matching bases. Germline assignment: CDR1 LGHNA and CDR2 YSLEER. The CDR3 totals 16 residues. Trimming left V 0 bases short and J 0 bases short, with 10 bases between. The CDR3 nucleotides read TGCGCCAGCAGCCAAGAAAGCGGCCCTAGCACAGATACGCAGTATTTT. It yields the protein CASSQESGPSTDTQYF.

This clonotype showed up just a few times. This chain joins TRBV6-1 and TRBJ1-1; perhaps TRBD1 as D (6 bases). The V gene lost 7 bases and the J gene lost 0 bases, with 15 bases spanning the gap. Germline assignment: CDR1 MNHNS and CDR2 SASEGT. This CDR3 has 15 amino acids. The CDR3 region is CASTRTGSMNTEAFF. The CDR3 DNA sequence: TGTGCCAGCACCCGAACAGGGAGCATGAACACTGAAGCTTTCTTT.

This clonotype came up many times. The chain is built from TRBV19 and TRBJ1-1, with no clear D. V gave up 5 bases and J gave up 4 bases, with 11 bases separating them. This CDR3 spans 13 amino acids. Per germline, CDR1 LNHDA and CDR2 SQIVND (reference sequence). CDR3 residues: CASSSSKGTEAFF. In DNA form, the CDR3 reads TGTGCCAGTAGTTCCAGTAAAGGCACTGAAGCTTTCTTT.

This clonotype has a handful of counts. This rearrangement joins TRBV12-3 or TRBV12-4 to TRBJ2-2, with 8 bases lining up with TRBD2. The CDR3 totals 18 residues. J was trimmed by 6 bases and V by 3 bases; bases with no gene match: 15. CDR3 sequence reads: CASSFSGTSVDLAGELFF. The CDR3 region has the DNA TGTGCCAGCAGTTTTTCCGGGACTAGTGTTGATTTGGCCGGGGAGCTGTTTTTT.